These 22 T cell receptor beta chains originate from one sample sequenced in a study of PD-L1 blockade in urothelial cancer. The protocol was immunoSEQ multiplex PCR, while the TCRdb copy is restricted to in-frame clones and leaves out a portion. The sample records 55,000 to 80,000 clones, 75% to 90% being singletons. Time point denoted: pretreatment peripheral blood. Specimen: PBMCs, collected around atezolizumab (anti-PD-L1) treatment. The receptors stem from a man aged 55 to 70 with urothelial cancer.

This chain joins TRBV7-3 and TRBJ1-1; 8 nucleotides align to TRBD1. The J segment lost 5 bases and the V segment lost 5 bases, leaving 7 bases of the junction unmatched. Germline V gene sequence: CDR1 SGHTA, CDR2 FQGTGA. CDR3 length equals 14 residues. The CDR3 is CASSDTGGATEAFF. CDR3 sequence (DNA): TGTGCCAGCAGCGACACAGGGGGTGCGACTGAAGCTTTCTTT.

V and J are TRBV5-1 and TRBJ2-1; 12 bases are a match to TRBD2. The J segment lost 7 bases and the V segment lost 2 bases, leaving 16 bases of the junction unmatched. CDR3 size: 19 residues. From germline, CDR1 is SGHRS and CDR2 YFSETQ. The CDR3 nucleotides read TGCGCCAGCAGCTTCAGTCCTAGCGGGGGGGTTATAACTCGTAATGAGCAGTTCTTC. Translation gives CASSFSPSGGVITRNEQFF.

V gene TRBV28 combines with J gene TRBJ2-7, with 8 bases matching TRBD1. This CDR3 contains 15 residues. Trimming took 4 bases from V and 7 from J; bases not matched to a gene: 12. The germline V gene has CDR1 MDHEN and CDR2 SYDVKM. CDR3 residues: CASSSRTGSLEEQYF. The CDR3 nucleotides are TGTGCCAGCAGTTCACGGACAGGGTCCCTGGAGGAGCAGTACTTC.

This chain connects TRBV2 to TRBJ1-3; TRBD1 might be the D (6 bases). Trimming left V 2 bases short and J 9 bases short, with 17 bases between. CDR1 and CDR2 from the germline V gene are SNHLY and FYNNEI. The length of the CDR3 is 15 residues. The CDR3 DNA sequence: TGTGCCAGCAGTGAAATGTCACCGGGGGGCGGCACCATATATTTT. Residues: CASSEMSPGGGTIYF.

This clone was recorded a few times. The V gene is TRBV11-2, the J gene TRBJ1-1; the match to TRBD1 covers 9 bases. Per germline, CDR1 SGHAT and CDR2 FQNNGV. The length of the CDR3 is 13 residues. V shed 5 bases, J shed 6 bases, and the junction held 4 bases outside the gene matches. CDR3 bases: TGTGCCAGCAGCCGGACAGGGGTCGCTGAAGCTTTCTTT. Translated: CASSRTGVAEAFF.

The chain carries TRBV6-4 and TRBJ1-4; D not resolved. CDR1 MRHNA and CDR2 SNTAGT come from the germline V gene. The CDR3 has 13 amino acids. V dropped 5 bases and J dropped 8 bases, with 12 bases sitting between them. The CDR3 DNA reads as TGTGCCAGCAGTCGGGAGGATGGAGAAAAACTGTTTTTT. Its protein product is CASSREDGEKLFF.

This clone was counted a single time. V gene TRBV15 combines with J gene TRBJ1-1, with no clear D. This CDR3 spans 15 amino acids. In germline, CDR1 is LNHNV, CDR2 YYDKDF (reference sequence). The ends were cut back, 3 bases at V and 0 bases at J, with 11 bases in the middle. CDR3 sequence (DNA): TGTGCCACCAGCAGTATCCGGGGATTGAACACTGAAGCTTTCTTT. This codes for CATSSIRGLNTEAFF.

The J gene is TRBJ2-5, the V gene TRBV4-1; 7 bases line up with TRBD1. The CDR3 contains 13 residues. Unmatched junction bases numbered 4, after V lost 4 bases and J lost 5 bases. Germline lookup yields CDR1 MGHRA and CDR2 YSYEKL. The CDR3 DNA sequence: TGCGCCAGCAGCCTTGACAGGGAGGAGACCCAGTACTTC. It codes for CASSLDREETQYF.

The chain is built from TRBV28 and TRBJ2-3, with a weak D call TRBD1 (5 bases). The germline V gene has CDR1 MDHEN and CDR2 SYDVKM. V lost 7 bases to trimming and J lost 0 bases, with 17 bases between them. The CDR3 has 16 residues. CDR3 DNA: TGTGCCAGCACCGTAGGATACAGGATAAGCACAGATACGCAGTATTTT. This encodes CASTVGYRISTDTQYF.

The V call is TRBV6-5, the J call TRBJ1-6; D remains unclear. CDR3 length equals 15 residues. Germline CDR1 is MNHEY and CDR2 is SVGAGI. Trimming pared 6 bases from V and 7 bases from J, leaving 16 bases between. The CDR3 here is CASSLSGEENSPLHF. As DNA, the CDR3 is TGTGCCAGCAGCCTATCGGGAGAGGAAAATTCACCCCTCCACTTT.

CDR3 loop: CASSSGGTGNEQYF. In DNA form, the CDR3 reads TGCGCCAGCAGCTCCGGAGGAACGGGAAACGAGCAGTACTTC. The V and J genes are TRBV5-1 and TRBJ2-7, with a weak D call TRBD2 (5 bases). Per the germline V gene, CDR1 is SGHRS and CDR2 is YFSETQ. There are 14 residues in the CDR3. V was pared by 3 bases and J by 5 bases, with 15 bases between.

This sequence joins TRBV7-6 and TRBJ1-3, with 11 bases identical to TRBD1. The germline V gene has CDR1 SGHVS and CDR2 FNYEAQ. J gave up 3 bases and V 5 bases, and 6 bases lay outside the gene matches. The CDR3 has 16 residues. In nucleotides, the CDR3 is TGTGCCAGCAGCCACGGACAGGGGGCAGGTGGAAACACCATATATTTT. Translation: CASSHGQGAGGNTIYF.

This CDR3 reads CASRDRGASGANVLTF. The CDR3 region has the DNA TGTGCCAGTAGGGACAGGGGCGCCTCTGGGGCCAACGTCCTGACTTTC. The V call is TRBV19, the J call TRBJ2-6; 9 bases map to TRBD1. V lost 6 bases, J lost 0 bases, and 3 bases stayed unmatched. CDR1 is LNHDA and CDR2 is SQIVND in the germline V gene (reference sequence). The CDR3 has 16 residues.

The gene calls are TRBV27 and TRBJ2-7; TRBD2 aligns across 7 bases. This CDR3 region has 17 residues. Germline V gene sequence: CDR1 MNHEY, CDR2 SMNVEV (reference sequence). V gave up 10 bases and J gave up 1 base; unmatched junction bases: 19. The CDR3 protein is CATPWEGLTFYSYEQYF. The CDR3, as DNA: TGTGCCACCCCGTGGGAGGGACTCACCTTTTATTCCTACGAGCAGTACTTC.

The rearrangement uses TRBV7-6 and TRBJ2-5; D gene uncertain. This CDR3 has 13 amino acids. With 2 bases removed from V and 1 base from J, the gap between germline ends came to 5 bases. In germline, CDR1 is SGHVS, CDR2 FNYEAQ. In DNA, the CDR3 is TGTGCCAGCAGCTTAACACCCCAAGAGACCCAGTACTTC. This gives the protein CASSLTPQETQYF.

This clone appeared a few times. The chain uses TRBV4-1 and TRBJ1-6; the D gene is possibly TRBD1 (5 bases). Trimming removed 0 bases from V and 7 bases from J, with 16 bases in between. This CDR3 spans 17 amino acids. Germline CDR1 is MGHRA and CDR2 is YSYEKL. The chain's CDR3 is CASSQDRGGTTNSPLHF. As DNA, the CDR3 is TGCGCCAGCAGCCAAGATAGGGGCGGAACTACAAATTCACCCCTCCACTTT.

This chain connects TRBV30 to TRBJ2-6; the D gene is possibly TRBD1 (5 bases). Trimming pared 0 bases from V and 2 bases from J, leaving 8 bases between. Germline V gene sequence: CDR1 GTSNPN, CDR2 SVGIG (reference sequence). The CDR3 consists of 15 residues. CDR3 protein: CAWSVTGAGANVLTF. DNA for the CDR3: TGTGCCTGGAGTGTAACAGGCGCTGGGGCCAACGTCCTGACTTTC.

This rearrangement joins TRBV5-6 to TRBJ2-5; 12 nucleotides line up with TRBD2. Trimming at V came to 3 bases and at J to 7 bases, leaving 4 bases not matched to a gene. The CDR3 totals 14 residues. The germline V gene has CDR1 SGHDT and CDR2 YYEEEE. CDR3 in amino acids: CASSSPTSGGTQYF. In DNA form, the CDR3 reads TGTGCCAGCAGCTCACCGACTAGCGGGGGGACCCAGTACTTC.

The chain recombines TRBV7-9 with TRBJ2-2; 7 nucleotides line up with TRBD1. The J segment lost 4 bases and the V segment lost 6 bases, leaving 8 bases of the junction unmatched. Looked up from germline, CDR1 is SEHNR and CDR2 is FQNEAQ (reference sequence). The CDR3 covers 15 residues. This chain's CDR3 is CASSNKGQSTGELFF. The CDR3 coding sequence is TGTGCCAGCAGTAATAAGGGACAGTCCACCGGGGAGCTGTTTTTT.

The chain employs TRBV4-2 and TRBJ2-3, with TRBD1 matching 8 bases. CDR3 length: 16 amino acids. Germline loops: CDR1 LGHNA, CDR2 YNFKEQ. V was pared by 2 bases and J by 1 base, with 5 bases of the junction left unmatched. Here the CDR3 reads CASSQLQGGGTDTQYF. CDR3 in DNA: TGTGCCAGCAGCCAACTACAGGGGGGAGGCACAGATACGCAGTATTTT.

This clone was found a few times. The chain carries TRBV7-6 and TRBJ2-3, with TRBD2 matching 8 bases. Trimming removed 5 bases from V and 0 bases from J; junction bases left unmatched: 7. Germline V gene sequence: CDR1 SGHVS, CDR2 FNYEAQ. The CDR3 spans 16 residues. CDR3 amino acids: CASSLEAGESTDTQYF. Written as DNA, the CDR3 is TGTGCCAGCAGCCTAGAAGCGGGAGAGAGCACAGATACGCAGTATTTT.

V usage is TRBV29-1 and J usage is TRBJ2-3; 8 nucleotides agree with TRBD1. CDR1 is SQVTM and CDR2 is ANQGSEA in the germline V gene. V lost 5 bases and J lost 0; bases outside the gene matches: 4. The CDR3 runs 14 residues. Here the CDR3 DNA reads TGCAGCGTTTCTACAGGGGGTAGCACAGATACGCAGTATTTT. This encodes CSVSTGGSTDTQYF.